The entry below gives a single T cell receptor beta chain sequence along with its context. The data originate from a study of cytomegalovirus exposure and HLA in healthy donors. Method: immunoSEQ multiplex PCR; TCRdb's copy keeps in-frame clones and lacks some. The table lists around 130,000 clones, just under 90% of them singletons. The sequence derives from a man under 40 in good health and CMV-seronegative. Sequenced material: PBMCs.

The CDR3 protein is CASQGALDNEQFF. DNA for the CDR3: TGTGCCAGCCAGGGGGCGCTGGACAATGAGCAGTTCTTC. This sequence joins TRBV7-9 and TRBJ2-1; 8 bases are shared with TRBD1. Per the germline V gene, CDR1 is SEHNR and CDR2 is FQNEAQ (reference sequence). The ends lost 8 bases at V and 5 bases at J; junction bases unmatched: 5. CDR3 size: 13 residues.